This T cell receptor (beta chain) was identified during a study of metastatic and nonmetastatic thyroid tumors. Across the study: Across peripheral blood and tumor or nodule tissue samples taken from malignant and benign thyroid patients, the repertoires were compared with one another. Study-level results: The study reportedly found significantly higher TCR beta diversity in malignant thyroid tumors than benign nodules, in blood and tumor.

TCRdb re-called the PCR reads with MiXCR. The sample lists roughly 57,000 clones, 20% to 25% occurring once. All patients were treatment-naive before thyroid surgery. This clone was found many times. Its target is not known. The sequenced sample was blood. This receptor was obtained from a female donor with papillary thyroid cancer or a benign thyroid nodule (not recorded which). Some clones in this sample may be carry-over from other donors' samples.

The CDR3 coding sequence is TGTGCCAGCAGGAAACCGGGACTCGGAAGCACAGATACGCAGTATTTT. Amino acids: CASRKPGLGSTDTQYF. The chain is built from TRBV7-2 and TRBJ2-3; weak D call: TRBD2 (6 bases). V was clipped by 6 bases and J by 0 bases, with 16 bases between them. Germline-derived CDR1 and CDR2 are SGHTA and FQGNSA. The CDR3 runs 16 residues.